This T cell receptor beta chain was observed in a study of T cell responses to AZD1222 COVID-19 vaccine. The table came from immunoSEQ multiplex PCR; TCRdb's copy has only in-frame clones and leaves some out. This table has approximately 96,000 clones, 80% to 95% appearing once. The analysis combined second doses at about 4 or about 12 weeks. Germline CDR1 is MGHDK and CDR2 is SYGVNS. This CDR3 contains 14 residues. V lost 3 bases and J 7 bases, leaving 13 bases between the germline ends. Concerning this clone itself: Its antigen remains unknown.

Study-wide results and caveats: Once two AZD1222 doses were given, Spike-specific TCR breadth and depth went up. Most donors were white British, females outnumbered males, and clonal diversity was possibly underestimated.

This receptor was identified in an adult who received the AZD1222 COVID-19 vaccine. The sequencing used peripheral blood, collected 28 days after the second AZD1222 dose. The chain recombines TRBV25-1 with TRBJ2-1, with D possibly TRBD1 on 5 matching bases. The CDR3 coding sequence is TGTGCCAGCAGTGAGCGGCTAGGGGATAATGAGCAGTTCTTC. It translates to CASSERLGDNEQFF.